This TCR beta chain was identified during a study of CD8 T cells in ankylosing spondylitis (dated by TCRdb to the late 2010s). Regarding the research as a whole: To find TCR variants linked to disease, the study profiled T cell receptor beta repertoires in ankylosing spondylitis patients and healthy donors. Samples of peripheral blood were taken, and for ankylosing spondylitis patients, synovial fluid was collected as well. The full study cohort was made up of 25 ankylosing spondylitis patients and 108 healthy donors. Results and caveats for the whole study, not just this receptor: The disease-linked clones were reported to be significantly enriched in matched synovial fluid samples from ankylosing spondylitis patients. A TCR beta motif made up of several highly homologous amino acid variants appeared to be characteristic of blood from ankylosing spondylitis patients. Some of the motif variants had been reported before in the synovial fluid and blood of reactive arthritis patients, a finding that suggests common disease-initiation mechanisms. The disease-linked clones had a CD8+ phenotype and were found at relatively low frequencies in peripheral blood.

Including cysteine and phenylalanine, the CDR3 has 14 amino acids. The read is trimmed to its CDR3 DNA, 42 bases read in frame from base 1. V loses 1 base, J loses 3 bases, and the germline ends lie 10 bases apart. Per the germline V gene (reference sequence), SEHNR is the CDR1 and FQNEAQ is the CDR2. The data were produced on an Illumina HiSeq 2500. TCR beta libraries were prepared by quantitative 5'-RACE with molecular barcodes. Under the source paper's analysis protocol: A new computational method, built on a probabilistic model of VDJ rearrangement, was used to identify disease-linked TCR variants. The raw public data were reprocessed by TCRdb itself: fastp quality trimming at Q25, MiXCR clonotype calling, in-frame beta chains only. Every entry covers one CDR3 protein and lists the most common genes and DNA from its rows. V and J calls and clone size were set by TCRdb, not the authors. A total of under 300,000 distinct CDR3 sequences appear in this sample, approximately 11% of them only once. In total, the top ten clones hold roughly 6.8% of the sample.

Comments on this clonotype: Its antigen is unknown. No quality values exist for individual bases; no much larger clone is one base distant.

Input material: blood, either unsorted or a sorted T cell fraction (not recorded which). The rearranged chain carries TRBV7-9 and TRBJ2-7; the D gene is perhaps TRBD1, from 6 matching bases. The receptor was isolated from a male donor with ankylosing spondylitis or in good health (not recorded which). The CDR3 region has the sequence CASSLGTVNYEQYF. At the DNA level, the sequence is TGTGCCAGCAGCTTAGGGACAGTGAACTACGAGCAGTACTTC.